These T cell receptor beta chains were read from a single sample in a study of CXCR3-negative and CXCR3-positive naive CD8 T cells. TCRdb reprocessed the 5' RACE reads and reports one entry per CDR3 protein, with no DNA. Across about 42,000 distinct CDR3 sequences, the top ten clones capture roughly 2.4% of the sample. Sequenced sample: naive CXCR3- CD8+ T cells from blood. The receptors derive from a human donor in good health. Some clones in this sample may be carry-over from other donors' samples. The CDR3 runs from the conserved cysteine through the conserved F or W. Clone size is shown for a subset of rows, as once, few, many or a class of expanded clone.

J gene | clone size | V gene | CDR3 length | CDR3 protein
TRBJ2-1 | . | TRBV29-1 | 16 | CSVEDAGVYLRGEQFF
TRBJ1-1 | . | TRBV29-1 | 12 | CSVEIFGTEAFF
TRBJ2-5 | . | TRBV4-1 | 13 | CASSQFMGETQYF
TRBJ2-6 | . | TRBV12-3/TRBV12-4 | 18 | CASSPEGQGTSGANVLTF
TRBJ2-7 | . | TRBV12-3/TRBV12-4 | 15 | CASSLGLTYEFEQYF
TRBJ2-2 | . | TRBV5-1 | 12 | CASSRTAGELFF
TRBJ2-7 | medium-sized | TRBV6-1 | 14 | CASSATSGATEQYF
TRBJ1-1 | . | TRBV6-5 | 12 | CASSHQGTEAFF
TRBJ2-1 | . | TRBV29-1 | 12 | CSVRFSYNEQFF
TRBJ2-7 | . | TRBV7-2 | 15 | CASSLTGPGGYEQYF
TRBJ2-1 | . | TRBV6-4 | 14 | CASSERGGLGEQFF
TRBJ2-1 | . | TRBV11-2 | 19 | CASSFTLGSKQHKYNEQFF
TRBJ2-1 | . | TRBV29-1 | 13 | CTAGTENYNEQFF
TRBJ1-1 | . | TRBV20-1 | 14 | CSARDLTGRTEAFF
TRBJ2-5 | . | TRBV5-6 | 14 | CASSFNEGEETQYF
TRBJ2-5 | . | TRBV12-3/TRBV12-4 | 16 | CASSLAGGGFQETQYF
TRBJ2-5 | . | TRBV12-5 | 14 | CASARGGYQETQYF
TRBJ1-2 | . | TRBV28 | 13 | CASSFEQAYGYTF
TRBJ1-1 | . | TRBV28 | 16 | CASIRRSTGANTEAFF
TRBJ2-5 | . | TRBV28 | 15 | CASSLEESNGVTQYF
TRBJ2-5 | . | TRBV12-3/TRBV12-4 | 15 | CASSLGEGRGETQYF
TRBJ2-1 | . | TRBV5-1 | 13 | CASSLFPGDEQFF
TRBJ2-1 | . | TRBV19 | 13 | CASSIWGGNEQFF
TRBJ2-3 | . | TRBV9 | 15 | CASSVQTGATDTQYF
TRBJ2-3 | . | TRBV7-9 | 13 | CASSHFGADTQYF
TRBJ2-5 | . | TRBV20-1 | 15 | CSARAGLAESETQYF
TRBJ1-1 | . | TRBV6-2/TRBV6-3 | 14 | CASGNRGWNTEAFF
TRBJ1-2 | . | TRBV29-1 | 12 | CSVPDRPGGYTF
TRBJ2-1 | . | TRBV29-1 | 14 | CSVDWAETFNEQFF
TRBJ2-1 | . | TRBV10-2 | 12 | CASSVGWNEQFF
TRBJ2-7 | . | TRBV6-1 | 12 | CASSVTGYEQYF
TRBJ1-6 | . | TRBV12-3/TRBV12-4 | 13 | CASSQTLNSPLHF
TRBJ2-1 | . | TRBV20-1 | 14 | CSALKPYLYNEQFF
TRBJ2-1 | . | TRBV3-1 | 13 | CASSPGTGNEQFF
TRBJ2-2 | . | TRBV21-1 | 12 | CASSIPPGELFF
TRBJ2-1 | . | TRBV4-1 | 12 | CASSQGPDRQFF
TRBJ2-3 | . | TRBV5-1 | 16 | CASSNGLALPTDTQYF
TRBJ2-2 | . | TRBV21-1 | 20 | CASSKAKASGGAGYTGELFF
TRBJ2-1 | medium-sized | TRBV28 | 15 | CASSLGESSYNEQFF
TRBJ2-1 | . | TRBV4-1 | 12 | CASSIGVNEQFF
TRBJ2-7 | . | TRBV28 | 15 | CASRLGAGAFYEQYF